Shown below are 32 T cell receptor beta chains from a single sample sequenced in a study of T cells in Graves' hyperthyroidism and ophthalmopathy. RNA transcripts yielded amplified TCR beta CDR3 regions. When the TCR CDR3 underwent first-round RT-PCR, the HTBI primer set was used. TCRdb re-analysed the multiplex PCR reads in MiXCR, keeping a single row per CDR3 protein. The repertoire has approximately 400,000 distinct CDR3 sequences, 19% of them found once; the top ten carry about 4%. Sequencing was carried out using blood. These receptors were collected from a woman aged 18-29 years with Graves' hyperthyroidism.

In this sample, this clonotype turned up many times. The V call is TRBV7-2, the J call TRBJ2-7; no firm D call. The CDR3 runs to 13 residues. Trimming removed 1 base from V and 2 bases from J, with 6 bases in between. Looked up from germline, CDR1 is SGHTA and CDR2 is FQGNSA. CDR3 sequence (DNA): TGTGCCAGCAGCTTAGTCAGTGCCTACGAGCAGTACTTC. Encoded protein: CASSLVSAYEQYF.

This clonotype was observed many times. CDR3 protein: CASSQEVKGIQETQYF. CDR3 coding DNA: TGCGCCAGCAGCCAAGAAGTAAAGGGAATCCAAGAGACCCAGTACTTC. The rearrangement uses TRBV4-1 and TRBJ2-5, with unresolved D. Germline lookup yields CDR1 MGHRA and CDR2 YSYEKL. The CDR3 consists of 16 residues. V gave up 0 bases and J gave up 1 base, with 12 bases separating them.

Comments on this clonotype: Sequence at one end of the junction differs from germline and may be a read error. The CDR3 DNA is TGTGCCAGCATCTCAGGGTGGACGAATACTGAAGCTGTCTTT. Protein sequence: CASISGWTNTEAVF. The V and J genes are TRBV6-1 and TRBJ1-1, with D possibly being TRBD1 (5 bases). Germline CDR1 reads MNHNS; CDR2 reads SASEGT. CDR3 length equals 14 residues.

This clonotype showed up many times. The genes are TRBV29-1 and TRBJ2-2; D ambiguous. Germline V gene data show CDR1 as SQVTM and CDR2 as ANQGSEA. This CDR3 has 13 residues. V lost 0 bases and J 5 bases, leaving 7 bases between the germline ends. The CDR3 sequence is CSVEEDPTGELFF. The DNA of the CDR3 is TGCAGCGTTGAAGAGGACCCTACCGGGGAGCTGTTTTTT.

This clonotype has at least ten counts. The CDR3 coding sequence is TGTGCCAGCAGTTATAGTGGTCCCCTCCGGTACGAGCAGTACTTC. Residues: CASSYSGPLRYEQYF. This chain joins TRBV6-2 or TRBV6-3 and TRBJ2-7, with D unclear. Germline V gene sequence: CDR1 MNHEY, CDR2 SVGEGT. Trimming took 3 bases from V and 4 from J, leaving 16 bases between them. The CDR3 is made up of 15 amino acids.

The table lists this clonotype with many counts. The chain uses TRBV29-1 and TRBJ2-7, with 7 bases aligning to TRBD1. The V gene's germline CDR1 is SQVTM and CDR2 ANQGSEA. This CDR3 is 12 amino acids long. With 7 bases clipped from V and 5 bases from J, the junction kept 8 bases outside the gene matches. The DNA for the CDR3 is TGCAGCGCCCGGGACAGTTCGGACGAGCAGTACTTC. Protein sequence: CSARDSSDEQYF.

This clonotype was recorded at least ten times. The rearrangement joins TRBV4-1 to TRBJ2-7; the D call may be TRBD1 or TRBD2 (5 bases each). Trimming removed 5 bases from V and 7 bases from J, with 18 bases in between. Germline V lookup: CDR1 MGHRA, CDR2 YSYEKL. CDR3 size: 14 residues. This CDR3 reads CASSLTGTPREQYF. In DNA form, the CDR3 reads TGCGCCAGCAGCTTGACCGGGACCCCTAGGGAGCAGTACTTC.

This clonotype was observed a few times. The chain links TRBV15 to TRBJ1-2; no clear D. CDR3 length: 14 residues. Germline V lookup: CDR1 LNHNV, CDR2 YYDKDF (reference sequence). With 6 bases removed from V and 6 bases from J, the gap between germline ends came to 17 bases. The CDR3 sequence: CATRGLPGWHGYTF. As DNA, the CDR3 is TGTGCCACCAGGGGCCTTCCGGGATGGCATGGCTACACCTTC.

This clonotype has only a few counts. V usage is TRBV6-5 and J usage is TRBJ2-4; a possible D gene is TRBD1 (6 bases). With 0 bases removed from V and 1 base from J, the gap between germline ends came to 7 bases. Germline CDR1 MNHEY, CDR2 SVGAGI. This CDR3 has 15 residues. CDR3 coding DNA: TGTGCCAGCAGTTACTCGCAGGGGGCCAAAAACATTCAGTACTTC. Residues: CASSYSQGAKNIQYF.

Regarding this clonotype: The junction does not match germline at one end; this may be a read error. V usage is TRBV6-5 and J usage is TRBJ1-1; D might be TRBD1 (6 bases). The length of the CDR3 is 12 residues. Germline assignment: CDR1 MNHEY and CDR2 SVGAGI. The CDR3 nucleotides read TGTGTCAGCAGTTTGCAACAGGGAGAAGCTTTCTTT. Encoded protein: CVSSLQQGEAFF.

This chain links TRBV30 with TRBJ1-2; no definite D call. The CDR3 has 11 amino acids. Deletions cut 2 bases from V and 4 bases from J, with 5 bases between. Germline V gives CDR1 GTSNPN, CDR2 SVGIG (reference sequence). The CDR3 region is CAWSHLYGYTF. The CDR3 nucleotides are TGTGCCTGGAGTCACCTCTATGGCTACACCTTC.

This clonotype occurred many times. The chain carries TRBV3-1 and TRBJ1-5; D not certain. The germline gives CDR1 LGHDT, CDR2 YNNKEL (reference sequence). Deletions cut 3 bases from V and 1 base from J, with 13 bases between. The CDR3 is made up of 16 amino acids. The chain's CDR3 is CASSQRLSGSNQPQHF. CDR3 nucleotide sequence: TGTGCCAGCAGCCAGCGACTTTCGGGAAGCAATCAGCCCCAGCATTTT.

The V call is TRBV12-3 or TRBV12-4, the J call TRBJ2-7; 7 bases are shared with TRBD1. The junction had 7 bases not matched to a gene; V was cut back by 2 bases and J by 6 bases. This CDR3 contains 14 residues. In DNA, the CDR3 is TGTGCCAGCAGTTTAAGAGGACAGGACGGCGAGCAGTACTTC. It yields the protein CASSLRGQDGEQYF.

The J gene is TRBJ2-7, the V gene TRBV18; D ambiguous. Germline V lookup: CDR1 KGHSH, CDR2 LQKENI. This CDR3 comprises 12 residues. Trimming left V 8 bases short and J 7 bases short, with 15 bases between. The DNA for the CDR3 is TGTGCCAGCAGTTCCTCTACATCGGAGCAGTACTTC. Translated: CASSSSTSEQYF.

The J gene is TRBJ2-7, the V gene TRBV5-1; TRBD1 matches at 7 bases. Germline V gives CDR1 SGHRS, CDR2 YFSETQ. This CDR3 is 14 amino acids long. V dropped 4 bases and J dropped 2; count of bases not matched to a gene: 6. The CDR3 DNA reads TGCGCCAGCAGCGTGGGACAGACGACCTACGAGCAGTACTTC. This codes for CASSVGQTTYEQYF.

This chain uses TRBV12-3 or TRBV12-4 with TRBJ1-3, with TRBD1 as a possible D gene (5 bases). The V end was cut by 9 bases, the J end by 5 bases, with 29 bases between. This CDR3 region has 18 residues. Here the CDR3 reads CASRGSRGLTGGRNTIYF. DNA for the CDR3: TGTGCCAGTCGCGGCTCCCGGGGCCTTACCGGGGGGAGAAACACCATATATTTT.

Regarding this clonotype: A much larger clonotype is one base distant, so this may be a read error. No conserved phenylalanine or tryptophan is present at the end of the CDR3, so a read error is the likely explanation. The V call is TRBV19, the J call TRBJ1-5, with D unclear. V lost 2 bases and J 5 bases, leaving 13 bases between the germline ends. CDR1 and CDR2 (germline): LNHDA, SQIVND (reference sequence). The CDR3 spans 15 residues. CDR3 in DNA: TGTGCCAGTAGTATAACCCGTCCAGATGATCAGCCCCAGCATCTT. As protein: CASSITRPDDQPQHL.

The sample holds many counts of this clonotype. The rearrangement links TRBV11-2 to TRBJ2-4; possibly TRBD2 for D (6 bases). Germline assignment: CDR1 SGHAT and CDR2 FQNNGV. The CDR3 is 16 amino acids. V was pared by 5 bases and J by 2 bases, with 16 bases between. This CDR3 reads CASSPRTGLTKNIQYF. For the CDR3, the DNA is TGTGCCAGCAGCCCGAGGACCGGACTAACCAAAAACATTCAGTACTTC.

In its sample, this clonotype was seen many times. The chain uses TRBV7-2 and TRBJ1-1; D uncertain. Trimming left V 6 bases short and J 5 bases short, with 10 bases between. Germline loops: CDR1 SGHTA, CDR2 FQGNSA. This CDR3 is built from 12 residues. The CDR3 region has the DNA TGTGCCAGCAGATTCGGACGGACTGAAGCTTTCTTT. It translates to CASRFGRTEAFF. The variable domain in full, completed from reference TRBV7-2 and TRBJ1-1, reads GAGVSQSPSNKVTEKGKDVELRCDPISGHTALYWYRQSLGQGLEFLIYFQGNSAPDKSGLPSDRFSAERTGGSVSTLTIQRTQQEDSAVYLCASRFGRTEAFFGQGTRLTVV.

This clonotype occurred many times. The V and J genes are TRBV25-1 and TRBJ1-4, with D possibly being TRBD1 (5 bases). Trimming shortened V by 3 bases and J by 3 bases, and 14 bases separated the two germline ends. This CDR3 is 16 amino acids long. The germline V gene encodes CDR1 MGHDK and CDR2 SYGVNS. The CDR3 DNA is TGTGCCAGCAGTGATATGAAGGGGTTCGCTAATGAAAAACTGTTTTTT. Translation gives CASSDMKGFANEKLFF.

This chain joins TRBV11-2 and TRBJ2-2; TRBD1 or TRBD2 may be the D gene (5 bases each). The ends were cut back, 3 bases at V and 6 bases at J, with 23 bases in the middle. The CDR3 sequence is 18 residues long. Per germline, CDR1 SGHAT and CDR2 FQNNGV. Here the CDR3 reads CASSFSVLGTPWPGELFF. Written as DNA, the CDR3 is TGTGCCAGCAGCTTCTCGGTTCTCGGGACCCCTTGGCCCGGGGAGCTGTTTTTT.

The chain links TRBV6-5 to TRBJ1-5; D is unresolved. The CDR3 runs to 15 residues. Trimming pared 4 bases from V and 5 bases from J, leaving 15 bases between. Germline CDR1 MNHEY, CDR2 SVGAGI. The CDR3 DNA follows: TGTGCCAGCAGTTTGTCCAGGCCGGAGGATCAGCCCCAGCATTTT. This sequence encodes CASSLSRPEDQPQHF.

This clonotype came up many times. The J gene is TRBJ2-7, the V gene TRBV20-1; 7 bases fit TRBD1. Germline lookup yields CDR1 DFQATT and CDR2 SNEGSKA (reference sequence). There are 12 residues in the CDR3. For the CDR3, the DNA is TGCACCCCCACGGAAGGGGGCGCCGAGCAGTACTTC. Amino acid sequence: CTPTEGGAEQYF.

This clonotype was seen at least ten times. The chain combines TRBV28 with TRBJ1-2, with TRBD1 identical over 7 bases. V was pared by 8 bases and J by 4 bases, with 10 bases of the junction left unmatched. The CDR3 length is 14 residues. The V gene's germline CDR1 is MDHEN and CDR2 SYDVKM. The CDR3 DNA follows: TGTGCCAGCGCTCAGGTGACAGGGTTCTATGGCTACACCTTC. This gives the protein CASAQVTGFYGYTF.

At least ten counts were recorded for this clonotype. The J gene is TRBJ1-1, the V gene TRBV6-5; tentatively, D is TRBD1 (5 bases). V was pared by 7 bases and J by 6 bases, with 9 bases between. The CDR3 consists of 11 residues. CDR1 and CDR2 from the germline V gene are MNHEY and SVGAGI. The CDR3 loop reads CASMGHSEAFF. CDR3 coding DNA: TGTGCCAGCATGGGGCATTCTGAAGCTTTCTTT.

The rearrangement links TRBV12-3 or TRBV12-4 to TRBJ1-1; D is uncertain. CDR3 length: 12 residues. Trimming removed 1 base from V and 10 bases from J, with 10 bases in between. The CDR3 reads CASSLVGWAAFF. The CDR3 bases are TGTGCCAGCAGTTTAGTTGGGTGGGCAGCTTTCTTT.

The sample holds a few counts of this clonotype. V usage is TRBV4-1 and J usage is TRBJ1-1; a weak D match, TRBD1 (6 bases). Germline CDR1 and CDR2: MGHRA and YSYEKL. Trimming stripped 4 bases from V and 1 base from J, with 16 bases between. This CDR3 region has 16 residues. This CDR3 reads CASSPQTVTGNTEAFF. For the CDR3, the DNA is TGCGCCAGCAGCCCCCAAACGGTGACAGGGAACACTGAAGCTTTCTTT.

The rearrangement links TRBV15 to TRBJ1-5, with TRBD1 identical over 8 bases. CDR1 is LNHNV, CDR2 YYDKDF, per germline (reference sequence). CDR3 length: 15 amino acids. The V and J ends lost 1 base and 7 bases, in that order; junction bases with no gene match: 6. CDR3 in amino acids: CATSRGQGAGQPQHF. The CDR3 DNA reads as TGTGCCACCAGCAGAGGCCAGGGGGCCGGGCAGCCCCAGCATTTT.

This sequence joins TRBV2 and TRBJ1-1; D unclear. Trimming cost V 6 bases and J 1 base, with 6 bases left between them. This CDR3 contains 12 residues. Germline CDR1 SNHLY, CDR2 FYNNEI. CDR3 nucleotides: TGTGCCAGCAGGCGGGAGAACACTGAAGCTTTCTTT. Protein product: CASRRENTEAFF.

This clonotype was seen at least ten times. This rearrangement joins TRBV10-3 to TRBJ1-1, with 8 positions matching TRBD1. CDR3 length: 11 amino acids. CDR1 is ENHRY and CDR2 is SYGVKD in the germline V gene. V gave up 6 bases and J gave up 12 bases; unmatched junction bases: 6. As DNA, the CDR3 is TGTGCCATCAGAGGACAGGGTGCGACTTTCTTT. It codes for CAIRGQGATFF.

This clonotype showed up many times. V usage is TRBV3-1 and J usage is TRBJ2-5; D ambiguous. Germline CDR1 is LGHDT and CDR2 is YNNKEL (reference sequence). V gave up 2 bases and J gave up 4 bases, with 8 bases separating them. The CDR3 consists of 13 residues. DNA for the CDR3: TGTGCCAGCAGCCAAAGTATCATAGAGACCCAGTACTTC. This gives the protein CASSQSIIETQYF.

This clonotype was counted many times. This rearrangement joins TRBV6-1 to TRBJ1-3, with D hard to call. V lost 7 bases and J lost 9, with 10 bases in between. Germline assignment: CDR1 MNHNS and CDR2 SASEGT. This CDR3 comprises 11 residues. This CDR3 is CASIEGTTIYF. The CDR3 region has the DNA TGTGCCAGCATTGAGGGTACCACCATATATTTT.